The next 32 T cell receptor beta chains were all read from a single sample in a study of T-cell memory formation after mild COVID-19. TCRdb itself ran the 5' RACE reads through MiXCR, one entry per CDR3 protein. This sample has about 150,000 distinct CDR3 sequences, with around 21% found just once. Source material: PBMCs or a T cell subset sorted from them (not recorded which). The receptors originated from an adult woman who had mild COVID-19 (a few samples of this study predate the infection). Cell type and time point are not known.

This chain links TRBV20-1 with TRBJ2-4, with 9 positions matching TRBD2. CDR1 is DFQATT and CDR2 is SNEGSKA in the germline V gene (reference sequence). J lost 4 bases, V lost 2 bases, and 9 bases had no gene match. CDR3 length: 16 residues. The CDR3 DNA is TGCAGTGCTAGACCGCGGGGGGGCCTGGTTAAAAACATTCAGTACTTC. Protein: CSARPRGGLVKNIQYF.

This clonotype showed up just a few times. This chain uses TRBV6-2 or TRBV6-3 with TRBJ1-2; TRBD1 matches 11 bases. V shed 6 bases, J shed 7 bases, and the junction held 4 bases outside the gene matches. The germline gives CDR1 MNHEY, CDR2 SVGEGT. This CDR3 comprises 13 residues. CDR3 sequence reads: CASRRTGGGGYTF. CDR3 coding DNA: TGTGCCAGCAGGCGGACAGGGGGCGGTGGCTACACCTTC.

The V call is TRBV7-9, the J call TRBJ2-5; weak D call: TRBD2 (6 bases). From germline, CDR1 is SEHNR and CDR2 FQNEAQ (reference sequence). V was trimmed by 5 bases and J by 3 bases, leaving 19 bases between them. The CDR3 is 16 amino acids. CDR3 nucleotide sequence: TGTGCCAGCAGCGACTACCGGGCGGGACTTAAAGAGACCCAGTACTTC. Translating gives CASSDYRAGLKETQYF.

This clonotype showed up just a few times. The chain links TRBV12-3 or TRBV12-4 to TRBJ1-4, with unresolved D. This CDR3 comprises 13 residues. The V end was cut by 3 bases, the J end by 8 bases, with 10 bases between. CDR3 bases: TGTGCCAGCAGTTTTAAGTTCGGCGAAAAACTGTTTTTT. This gives the protein CASSFKFGEKLFF.

The chain combines TRBV20-1 with TRBJ1-1, with a possible D match to TRBD1 (5 bases). The V and J ends lost 5 bases and 0 bases respectively, with 10 bases between them. The germline V gene encodes CDR1 DFQATT and CDR2 SNEGSKA (reference sequence). The CDR3 contains 13 residues. This CDR3 reads CSAPTVMNTEAFF. The CDR3 DNA reads as TGCAGTGCTCCGACAGTGATGAACACTGAAGCTTTCTTT.

V usage is TRBV4-2 and J usage is TRBJ2-2; D might be TRBD1 (5 bases). Germline V gives CDR1 LGHNA, CDR2 YNFKEQ. The CDR3 has 16 residues. Deletions cut 4 bases from V and 1 base from J, with 13 bases between. For the CDR3, the DNA is TGTGCCAGCAGCCCGCAAGGGGCGGAGAACACCGGGGAGCTGTTTTTT. Protein product: CASSPQGAENTGELFF.

J is TRBJ1-5 and V is TRBV12-3 or TRBV12-4; TRBD1 is a possible D gene (5 bases). V lost 5 bases to trimming and J lost 11 bases, with 16 bases between them. CDR3 size: 13 residues. The CDR3 coding sequence is TGTGCCAGCAGTCACCTGGACGGGGGAGCCCAGCATTTT. As protein: CASSHLDGGAQHF.

Only a few counts were recorded for this clonotype. The chain is built from TRBV3-1 and TRBJ2-1; 11 bases agree with TRBD2. Germline CDR1 reads LGHDT; CDR2 reads YNNKEL (reference sequence). The junction had 7 bases not matched to a gene; V was cut back by 6 bases and J by 0 bases. This CDR3 contains 17 residues. The CDR3 region is CASRYTSGGGSYNEQFF. The CDR3 bases are TGTGCCAGCAGGTATACTAGCGGGGGAGGCTCCTACAATGAGCAGTTCTTC.

The chain uses TRBV7-6 and TRBJ2-7; 8 positions agree with TRBD1. CDR1 is SGHVS and CDR2 is FNYEAQ in the germline V gene. J gave up 3 bases and V 5 bases, and 3 bases lay outside the gene matches. The CDR3 extends over 13 amino acids. CDR3 bases: TGTGCCAGCAGCCCAGGGGGCTTCTACGAGCAGTACTTC. Amino acid sequence: CASSPGGFYEQYF.

This clonotype turned up a few times. The V gene is TRBV6-2 or TRBV6-3, the J gene TRBJ1-5, with 9 positions matching TRBD1. The CDR3 is 16 amino acids. Germline V lookup: CDR1 MNHEY, CDR2 SVGEGT. V was pared by 6 bases and J by 1 base, with 7 bases of the junction left unmatched. Here the CDR3 reads CASRGQGTSSNQPQHF. The CDR3 DNA follows: TGTGCCAGCAGAGGACAGGGGACGTCGAGCAATCAGCCCCAGCATTTT.

This clonotype was seen a handful of times. The chain has TRBV4-1 and TRBJ2-7, with 8 positions matching TRBD1. Per the germline V gene, CDR1 is MGHRA and CDR2 is YSYEKL. CDR3 length: 16 amino acids. The ends lost 2 bases at V and 6 bases at J; junction bases unmatched: 12. CDR3 sequence reads: CASSQRQGAPLREQYF. The CDR3 region has the DNA TGCGCCAGCAGCCAACGGCAGGGGGCCCCTCTTCGCGAGCAGTACTTC.

The V and J genes are TRBV5-5 and TRBJ2-5; D is unclear. The germline CDR1 and CDR2 sequences are SGHKS and YYEKEE (reference sequence). Trimming removed 4 bases at V and 1 base at J, with 8 bases between. There are 13 residues in the CDR3. In DNA, the CDR3 is TGTGCCAGCAGCGTTCCCTCCCAAGAGACCCAGTACTTC. Protein product: CASSVPSQETQYF.

This rearrangement joins TRBV6-2 or TRBV6-3 to TRBJ2-1; 8 bases fit TRBD1. V shed 6 bases, J shed 8 bases, and the junction held 3 bases outside the gene matches. The CDR3 has 12 residues. The germline V gene has CDR1 MNHEY and CDR2 SVGEGT. The CDR3 spells CASSGQGHEQFF. CDR3 coding DNA: TGTGCCAGCAGCGGACAGGGCCATGAGCAGTTCTTC.

The V gene is TRBV7-9, the J gene TRBJ1-1; 10 bases fit TRBD1. Trimming removed 3 bases from V and 5 bases from J; junction bases left unmatched: 3. CDR1 SEHNR and CDR2 FQNEAQ come from the germline V gene (reference sequence). The CDR3 contains 14 residues. The CDR3 region has the DNA TGTGCCAGCAGCTTGACAGGGGGCGGAACTGAAGCTTTCTTT. The encoded protein is CASSLTGGGTEAFF. The full variable domain, rest sourced from reference TRBV7-9 and TRBJ1-1, is DTGVSQNPRHKITKRGQNVTFRCDPISEHNRLYWYRQTLGQGPEFLTYFQNEAQLEKSRLLSDRFSAERPKGSFSTLEIQRTEQGDSAMYLCASSLTGGGTEAFFGQGTRLTVV.

The chain combines TRBV20-1 with TRBJ1-4; D call uncertain. This CDR3 spans 13 amino acids. Trimming took off 6 bases at V and 6 bases at J, with 14 bases between the two ends. The germline V gene has CDR1 DFQATT and CDR2 SNEGSKA (reference sequence). Here the CDR3 reads CSAPREAYEKLFF. The CDR3 coding sequence is TGCAGTGCCCCCCGGGAGGCTTATGAAAAACTGTTTTTT.

The rearrangement links TRBV5-1 to TRBJ2-4, with D possibly matching TRBD1 (6 bases). Germline V gene sequence: CDR1 SGHRS, CDR2 YFSETQ. The CDR3 extends over 19 amino acids. V lost 0 bases, J lost 0 bases, and 19 bases lay in between. CDR3 sequence: CASSLAPPSGRGAKNIQYF. As DNA, the CDR3 is TGCGCCAGCAGCTTGGCCCCCCCCTCGGGCAGGGGAGCCAAAAACATTCAGTACTTC.

This clonotype was seen a handful of times. The chain joins TRBV15 to TRBJ2-7; D gene unclear. This CDR3 region has 15 residues. In germline, CDR1 is LNHNV, CDR2 YYDKDF (reference sequence). V lost 0 bases, J lost 2 bases, and 11 bases lay in between. The CDR3 protein is CATSRDGRVPYEQYF. CDR3 in DNA: TGTGCCACCAGCAGAGATGGCCGGGTGCCCTACGAGCAGTACTTC.

The chain employs TRBV7-9 and TRBJ1-3; 9 nucleotides agree with TRBD1. Germline V gene lookup returns CDR1 SEHNR and CDR2 FQNEAQ (reference sequence). The CDR3 consists of 15 residues. J lost 8 bases, V lost 5 bases, and 10 bases had no gene match. CDR3 in DNA: TGTGCCAGCAGCCGAACAGGGGGCAGACGGGACACCATATATTTT. Translated: CASSRTGGRRDTIYF.

This clonotype was seen more than once but under ten times. The V call is TRBV24-1, the J call TRBJ1-1; no reliable D call. Germline loops: CDR1 KGHDR, CDR2 SFDVKD. The V and J ends lost 5 bases and 0 bases respectively, with 9 bases between them. The CDR3 loop spans 14 amino acids. The CDR3 sequence is CATSGGYLNTEAFF. The DNA of the CDR3 is TGTGCCACCAGTGGTGGGTACCTGAACACTGAAGCTTTCTTT.

This clonotype was counted only a few times. The rearrangement links TRBV12-3 or TRBV12-4 to TRBJ2-4; the D gene is possibly TRBD1 (6 bases). V was cut by 2 bases and J by 1 base, with 15 bases left in between. CDR3 length: 17 amino acids. CDR3 loop: CASSLYRGRWAKNIQYF. CDR3 DNA: TGTGCCAGCAGTTTATATAGGGGGAGATGGGCCAAAAACATTCAGTACTTC.

The DNA for the CDR3 is TGCGCCAGCAGCAAAGGTAGCAATCAGCCCCAGCATTTT. Encoded protein: CASSKGSNQPQHF. The chain is built from TRBV5-1 and TRBJ1-5; D unclear. Germline V lookup: CDR1 SGHRS, CDR2 YFSETQ. Trimming left V 4 bases short and J 0 bases short, with 5 bases between. This CDR3 has 13 amino acids.

The chain is built from TRBV28 and TRBJ1-5; 7 nucleotides line up with TRBD1. V was clipped by 3 bases and J by 2 bases; unmatched bases: 16. Germline loops: CDR1 MDHEN, CDR2 SYDVKM. CDR3 length equals 19 residues. CDR3 loop: CASSFSSPPRQGGNQPQHF. The CDR3, as DNA: TGTGCCAGCAGTTTCTCTAGCCCGCCGCGACAGGGAGGCAATCAGCCCCAGCATTTT. Full variable domain (outside the CDR3, taken from reference TRBV28 and TRBJ1-5): DVKVTQSSRYLVKRTGEKVFLECVQDMDHENMFWYRQDPGLGLRLIYFSYDVKMKEKGDIPEGYSVSREKKERFSLILESASTNQTSMYLCASSFSSPPRQGGNQPQHFGDGTRLSIL.

V usage is TRBV11-2 and J usage is TRBJ2-1; D not resolved. This CDR3 has 14 residues. The V gene's germline CDR1 is SGHAT and CDR2 FQNNGV. Trimming stripped 1 base from V and 3 bases from J, with 7 bases between. CDR3 sequence reads: CASSLVASYNEQFF. The CDR3 DNA follows: TGTGCCAGCAGCTTAGTGGCCAGCTACAATGAGCAGTTCTTC.

This clonotype was seen a few times. The chain links TRBV5-1 to TRBJ2-5, with D unresolved. Trimming pared 5 bases from V and 5 bases from J, leaving 7 bases between. Germline CDR1 and CDR2: SGHRS and YFSETQ. The CDR3 is 11 residues long. CDR3 nucleotides: TGCGCCAGCAGACGAGATGAGACCCAGTACTTC. This codes for CASRRDETQYF.

The rearrangement joins TRBV3-1 to TRBJ1-5; D is possibly TRBD1 (5 bases). Germline V gene lookup returns CDR1 LGHDT and CDR2 YNNKEL (reference sequence). The CDR3 covers 17 residues. Trimming took off 0 bases at V and 6 bases at J, with 18 bases between the two ends. As DNA, the CDR3 is TGTGCCAGCAGCCAAGATTCTGGGGGGAGGAGGGGTCAGCCCCAGCATTTT. It yields the protein CASSQDSGGRRGQPQHF.

The J gene is TRBJ2-2, the V gene TRBV4-2; TRBD2 agrees at 7 bases. The CDR3 extends over 17 amino acids. J gave up 4 bases and V 1 base, and 9 bases lay outside the gene matches. The germline CDR1 and CDR2 sequences are LGHNA and YNFKEQ. The CDR3 coding sequence is TGTGCCAGCAGCCAAGCCCCCGAGCGGGGCGGCACCGGGGAGCTGTTTTTT. Translation: CASSQAPERGGTGELFF.

The rearrangement joins TRBV2 to TRBJ1-1; TRBD1 aligns across 7 bases. The germline V gene has CDR1 SNHLY and CDR2 FYNNEI. Unmatched junction bases numbered 4, after V lost 1 base and J lost 5 bases. This CDR3 contains 14 residues. CDR3 DNA sequence: TGTGCCAGCAGTGAAGAGGAACAGGGGACTGAAGCTTTCTTT. As protein: CASSEEEQGTEAFF.

The V gene is TRBV20-1, the J gene TRBJ2-7, with a weak D call TRBD2 (6 bases). The CDR3 contains 12 residues. Trimming left V 1 base short and J 3 bases short, with 7 bases between. Germline loops: CDR1 DFQATT, CDR2 SNEGSKA (reference sequence). The CDR3 nucleotides read TGCAGTGCTAGAGGACTAGTCTACGAGCAGTACTTC. This gives the protein CSARGLVYEQYF.

This clonotype was detected ten times or more. The V call is TRBV5-1, the J call TRBJ2-3; TRBD1 matches at 11 bases. CDR3 size: 15 residues. With 7 bases clipped from V and 4 bases from J, the junction kept 8 bases outside the gene matches. Germline assignment: CDR1 SGHRS and CDR2 YFSETQ. CDR3 DNA sequence: TGCGCCAGCTCCTCCGGGACAGGGGGTGCAGATACGCAGTATTTT. Its translation: CASSSGTGGADTQYF.

This clonotype was observed a few times. This sequence joins TRBV12-3 or TRBV12-4 and TRBJ2-5; D gene ambiguous. There are 16 residues in the CDR3. The germline V and J ends were trimmed by 7 bases and 5 bases, with 23 bases remaining between them. In DNA, the CDR3 is TGTGCCAGCATTGGTACGACCTGGGGTCCCGGGGAGACCCAGTACTTC. Its translation is CASIGTTWGPGETQYF.

The chain has TRBV3-1 and TRBJ2-5; maybe TRBD2 (6 bases). V was clipped by 8 bases and J by 1 base, with 8 bases between them. The germline V gene encodes CDR1 LGHDT and CDR2 YNNKEL (reference sequence). The CDR3 loop spans 12 amino acids. CDR3 sequence reads: CASRDFQETQYF. The CDR3 region has the DNA TGTGCCAGCCGGGACTTCCAAGAGACCCAGTACTTC.

The rearrangement links TRBV12-3 or TRBV12-4 to TRBJ1-2; D is unclear. This CDR3 is built from 14 residues. V was cut by 4 bases and J by 7 bases, with 16 bases left in between. The chain's CDR3 is CASSSSPGMSGYTF. The DNA for the CDR3 is TGTGCCAGCAGTTCCTCCCCGGGGATGAGTGGCTACACCTTC.